The 3 T cell receptor beta chains reported below all come from one sample, sequenced in a study of cytomegalovirus exposure and HLA in healthy donors. The PCR employed 60 Vbeta primers together with 13 Jbeta primers. TCRdb's table, derived via immunoSEQ multiplex PCR, lists solely in-frame clones and lacks some. The sample has 110,000 to 150,000 clones, 60% to 85% seen once. Sequenced: PBMCs. These receptors came from a male donor in good health and CMV-seronegative.

This sequence joins TRBV4-1 and TRBJ2-1; D is unresolved. This CDR3 has 16 amino acids. The germline V gene encodes CDR1 MGHRA and CDR2 YSYEKL. Trimming took 2 bases from V and 5 from J, leaving 16 bases between them. The CDR3 DNA is TGCGCCAGCAGCCAATTCAGCGAAGCCCTACACAATGAGCAGTTCTTC. It translates to CASSQFSEALHNEQFF.

The chain links TRBV27 to TRBJ2-7; D gene ambiguous. V lost 3 bases, J lost 4 bases, and 4 bases lay in between. Germline CDR1 MNHEY, CDR2 SMNVEV (reference sequence). The CDR3 covers 11 residues. CDR3 in amino acids: CASSFMYEQYF. The CDR3 DNA follows: TGTGCCAGCAGTTTCATGTACGAGCAGTACTTC.

Comments on this clone: At one end, the junction sequence differs from germline, possibly due to a read error. The chain recombines TRBV6-1 with TRBJ1-2; the match to TRBD1 covers 8 bases. The length of the CDR3 is 15 residues. Germline-derived CDR1 and CDR2 are MNHNS and SASEGT. The CDR3 sequence is CASREDSGTGYGYTF. The CDR3 coding sequence is TGTGCCAGCAGGGAAGATTCCGGGACAGGTTATGGCTACACCTTC.